The 25 T cell receptor beta chains below come from one sample, sequenced in a study of blood T cell repertoires in COVID-19. Profiling relied on immunoSEQ multiplex PCR, and the TCRdb table lists in-frame clones only, not all of them. Found here are approximately 150,000 clones, around 85% of them singletons; the top ten hold roughly 3%. What was sequenced was peripheral blood. Every receptor here comes from an older man with acute or convalescent COVID-19.

The CDR3: CASSSHPLTGGVEQYF. CDR3 nucleotides: TGTGCCAGCAGTTCTCACCCTTTGACAGGGGGCGTCGAGCAGTACTTC. The chain employs TRBV27 and TRBJ2-7; 10 bases map to TRBD1. With V trimmed by 4 bases and J by 6 bases, 12 bases remained unmatched. The CDR3 covers 16 residues. Germline V gene lookup returns CDR1 MNHEY and CDR2 SMNVEV (reference sequence).

The chain uses TRBV28 and TRBJ2-2, with 9 bases aligning to TRBD2. The V segment lost 5 bases and the J segment 5 bases; nucleotides outside the gene matches: 6. The CDR3 has 15 residues. Germline V gene sequence: CDR1 MDHEN, CDR2 SYDVKM. DNA for the CDR3: TGTGCCAGCAGTCCACTAGCGGGTGGGACCGGGGAGCTGTTTTTT. Residues: CASSPLAGGTGELFF. Based on the CDR3 plus reference TRBV28 and TRBJ2-2, the full variable domain is DVKVTQSSRYLVKRTGEKVFLECVQDMDHENMFWYRQDPGLGLRLIYFSYDVKMKEKGDIPEGYSVSREKKERFSLILESASTNQTSMYLCASSPLAGGTGELFFGEGSRLTVL.

The chain employs TRBV2 and TRBJ1-1, with D hard to call. Germline V CDR1 and CDR2: SNHLY, FYNNEI. The CDR3 loop spans 12 amino acids. With 2 bases removed from V and 8 bases from J, the gap between germline ends came to 9 bases. The CDR3: CASSEWTGEAFF. In nucleotides, the CDR3 is TGTGCCAGCAGTGAATGGACGGGAGAAGCTTTCTTT.

The chain uses TRBV5-6 and TRBJ2-7, with a possible D match to TRBD2 (7 bases). The germline CDR1 and CDR2 sequences are SGHDT and YYEEEE. CDR3 length: 15 amino acids. V dropped 0 bases and J dropped 6 bases, with 16 bases sitting between them. CDR3 in amino acids: CASSLVAGGPGEQYF. For the CDR3, the DNA is TGTGCCAGCAGCTTGGTAGCCGGGGGGCCTGGCGAGCAGTACTTC.

The chain is built from TRBV13 and TRBJ1-2, with TRBD1 identical over 10 bases. The CDR3 has 15 residues. Germline values: CDR1 PRHDT, CDR2 FYEKMQ (reference sequence). Trimming took 5 bases from V and 0 from J; bases not matched to a gene: 3. The CDR3 loop reads CASSLGQGANYGYTF. In DNA form, the CDR3 reads TGTGCCAGCAGCCTCGGACAGGGGGCTAACTATGGCTACACCTTC.

This chain connects TRBV11-2 to TRBJ1-5, with D tentatively TRBD1 (5 bases). Per germline, CDR1 SGHAT and CDR2 FQNNGV. The ends were cut back, 1 base at V and 6 bases at J, with 7 bases in the middle. This CDR3 region has 13 residues. CDR3 coding DNA: TGTGCCAGCAGCTTAGCGGGGGGTCAGCCCCAGCATTTT. Translating it yields CASSLAGGQPQHF.

The V call is TRBV19, the J call TRBJ1-5, with 8 bases aligning to TRBD1. The trim removed 4 bases at V and 6 bases at J, leaving 5 bases unmatched. CDR3 length equals 14 residues. CDR1 and CDR2 from the germline V gene are LNHDA and SQIVND (reference sequence). CDR3 nucleotide sequence: TGTGCCAGTAGTACCGGGACAGGCCCTCAGCCCCAGCATTTT. It yields the protein CASSTGTGPQPQHF.

This clone has only a few counts. A read error may account for a junction end that differs from germline. The chain combines TRBV15 with TRBJ1-5, with TRBD1 as a possible D gene (6 bases). The CDR3 is 13 amino acids. Germline V gives CDR1 LNHNV, CDR2 YYDKDF (reference sequence). CDR3 region: CATRRAGVQPQHF. In DNA, the CDR3 is TGTGCCACCAGGAGAGCAGGGGTTCAGCCCCAGCATTTT.

The chain couples TRBV10-3 to TRBJ2-7; 11 bases are shared with TRBD1. The CDR3 contains 15 residues. The V and J ends lost 4 bases and 3 bases, in that order; junction bases with no gene match: 5. Germline V CDR1 and CDR2: ENHRY, SYGVKD. The chain's CDR3 is CAISAAGTGGYEQYF. CDR3 DNA: TGTGCCATCAGTGCCGCCGGGACAGGGGGCTACGAGCAGTACTTC.

The gene calls are TRBV7-9 and TRBJ1-4; D is uncertain. This CDR3 has 14 amino acids. Trimming took off 5 bases at V and 5 bases at J, with 12 bases between the two ends. Germline CDR1 and CDR2: SEHNR and FQNEAQ (reference sequence). The CDR3 DNA reads TGTGCCAGCAGCCCTAATTCTGAGAATGAAAAACTGTTTTTT. Protein product: CASSPNSENEKLFF.

This chain connects TRBV9 to TRBJ2-3; TRBD1 might be the D (6 bases). Trimming removed 4 bases from V and 0 bases from J, with 12 bases in between. The CDR3 has 15 residues. CDR1 SGDLS and CDR2 YYNGEE come from the germline V gene. The CDR3 bases are TGTGCCAGCAGCTTTACAGGGTCTAGCACAGATACGCAGTATTTT. Protein: CASSFTGSSTDTQYF.

This sequence joins TRBV20-1 and TRBJ1-1; D may be TRBD1 (5 bases). V dropped 5 bases and J dropped 7 bases, with 8 bases sitting between them. The CDR3 extends over 10 amino acids. Germline loops: CDR1 DFQATT, CDR2 SNEGSKA (reference sequence). The CDR3 sequence is CSAGHLEAFF. The CDR3 DNA is TGCAGTGCTGGACATCTTGAAGCTTTCTTT.

The rearrangement links TRBV5-4 to TRBJ2-1; TRBD2 agrees at 9 bases. Germline lookup yields CDR1 SGHNT and CDR2 YYREEE (reference sequence). V was pared by 4 bases and J by 6 bases, with 5 bases of the junction left unmatched. This CDR3 region has 14 residues. The chain's CDR3 is CASSELAGLNEQFF. DNA of the CDR3: TGTGCCAGCAGCGAACTAGCGGGCCTCAATGAGCAGTTCTTC.

This clone was counted many times. The same CDR3 also results from other DNA sequences found in this sample. The genes are TRBV7-9 and TRBJ1-1, with a possible D match to TRBD1 (5 bases). Germline V gives CDR1 SEHNR, CDR2 FQNEAQ (reference sequence). V was pared by 1 base and J by 5 bases, with 11 bases between. The CDR3 has 14 amino acids. Here the CDR3 reads CASSLVQGGTEAFF. CDR3 nucleotides: TGTGCCAGCAGCTTAGTTCAGGGAGGGACTGAAGCTTTCTTT.

V gene TRBV3-1 (or the pseudogene TRBV3-2) combines with J gene TRBJ2-7; tentatively, D is TRBD1 (5 bases). V was clipped by 0 bases and J by 0 bases, with 9 bases between them. CDR3 length: 15 amino acids. CDR1 is LGHDT and CDR2 is YNNKEL in the germline V gene (reference sequence). In nucleotides, the CDR3 is TGTGCCAGCAGCCAAGAAGACAGTTTCTCCTACGAGCAGTACTTC. It is translated as CASSQEDSFSYEQYF.

The chain recombines TRBV7-2 with TRBJ2-3; TRBD2 might be the D (5 bases). CDR1 is SGHTA, CDR2 FQGNSA, per germline. The CDR3 loop spans 16 amino acids. The V end was cut by 5 bases, the J end by 0 bases, with 15 bases between. The CDR3 is CASSQSLGGSTDTQYF. CDR3 coding DNA: TGTGCCAGCAGCCAATCTCTGGGCGGGAGCACAGATACGCAGTATTTT.

V and J are TRBV13 and TRBJ1-3, with 9 bases identical to TRBD1. The CDR3 consists of 15 residues. Germline CDR1 and CDR2: PRHDT and FYEKMQ (reference sequence). Trimming removed 5 bases from V and 2 bases from J; junction bases left unmatched: 4. The CDR3 spells CASSQTGGPGNTIYF. The CDR3 nucleotides read TGTGCCAGCAGCCAGACAGGGGGGCCTGGAAACACCATATATTTT.

In nucleotides, the CDR3 is TGCAGCGTTGATAGCGGGAGAGGGAACATTCAGTACTTC. This sequence encodes CSVDSGRGNIQYF. The rearrangement links TRBV29-1 to TRBJ2-4, with 9 bases aligning to TRBD2. V lost 3 bases to trimming and J lost 7 bases; unmatched junction nucleotides: 4. The CDR3 is 13 amino acids. The germline gives CDR1 SQVTM, CDR2 ANQGSEA.

This chain uses TRBV28 with TRBJ2-2, with unresolved D. Germline V CDR1 and CDR2: MDHEN, SYDVKM. Trimming stripped 2 bases from V and 4 bases from J, with 8 bases between. The CDR3 has 14 residues. CDR3 nucleotide sequence: TGTGCCAGCAGTTTAGACTTCTCCACCGGGGAGCTGTTTTTT. Encoded protein: CASSLDFSTGELFF.

The J gene is TRBJ2-3, the V gene TRBV5-4; possible D gene TRBD2, 6 bases. The CDR3 loop spans 14 amino acids. CDR1 and CDR2 from the germline V gene are SGHNT and YYREEE (reference sequence). The V end was cut by 4 bases, the J end by 4 bases, with 13 bases between. The CDR3 protein is CASSLRDLPDTQYF. In nucleotides, the CDR3 is TGTGCCAGCAGCCTCCGGGACTTACCAGATACGCAGTATTTT.

V is TRBV19 and J is TRBJ2-1; 8 bases map to TRBD1. Germline V gene lookup returns CDR1 LNHDA and CDR2 SQIVND (reference sequence). V lost 5 bases and J lost 7; bases outside the gene matches: 10. The CDR3 is 15 residues long. In nucleotides, the CDR3 is TGTGCCAGTAGTTTCGGTCGACAGGGGAAGAATGAGCAGTTCTTC. Its translation is CASSFGRQGKNEQFF.

The chain joins TRBV24-1 to TRBJ2-2; D unresolved. The CDR3 has 13 amino acids. V lost 4 bases and J lost 5, with 7 bases in between. Germline V CDR1 and CDR2: KGHDR, SFDVKD. CDR3 sequence reads: CATSDPGTGELFF. The DNA of the CDR3 is TGTGCCACCAGTGACCCCGGTACCGGGGAGCTGTTTTTT.

CDR3 sequence: CASSHGTGWGNEQFF. The CDR3 DNA follows: TGTGCCAGCAGCCACGGGACAGGGTGGGGCAATGAGCAGTTCTTC. This sequence joins TRBV14 and TRBJ2-1, with 9 bases lining up with TRBD1. This CDR3 has 15 residues. Germline trimming cut 3 bases from V and 6 bases from J; bases unmatched to any gene: 6. Looked up from germline, CDR1 is SGHDN and CDR2 is FVKESK.

The chain couples TRBV9 to TRBJ2-4; maybe TRBD2 (6 bases). This CDR3 contains 14 residues. Trimming removed 0 bases at V and 7 bases at J, with 11 bases between. Germline-derived CDR1 and CDR2 are SGDLS and YYNGEE. For the CDR3, the DNA is TGTGCCAGCAGCGTAGACGGGAGATCTAACATTCAGTACTTC. Translation: CASSVDGRSNIQYF.

The J gene is TRBJ2-3, the V gene TRBV4-3; 10 nucleotides line up with TRBD2. This CDR3 has 17 amino acids. The junction had 4 bases not matched to a gene; V was cut back by 1 base and J by 0 bases. Germline lookup yields CDR1 LGHNA and CDR2 YSLEER. The CDR3 loop reads CASSQVGLAPSTDTQYF. DNA of the CDR3: TGCGCCAGCAGCCAAGTGGGACTAGCGCCTAGCACAGATACGCAGTATTTT.